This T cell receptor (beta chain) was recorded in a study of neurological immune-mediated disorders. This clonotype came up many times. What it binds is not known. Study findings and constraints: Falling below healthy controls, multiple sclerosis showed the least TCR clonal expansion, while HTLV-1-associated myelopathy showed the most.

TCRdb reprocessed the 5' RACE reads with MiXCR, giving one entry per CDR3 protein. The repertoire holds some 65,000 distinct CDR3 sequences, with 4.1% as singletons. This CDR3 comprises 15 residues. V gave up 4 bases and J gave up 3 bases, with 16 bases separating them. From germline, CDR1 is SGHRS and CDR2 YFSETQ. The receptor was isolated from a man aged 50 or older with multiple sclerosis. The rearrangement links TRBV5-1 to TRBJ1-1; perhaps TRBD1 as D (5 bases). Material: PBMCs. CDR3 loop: CASSTGPSGDTEAFF. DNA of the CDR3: TGCGCCAGCAGCACTGGACCCTCGGGGGACACTGAAGCTTTCTTT.